This T cell receptor beta chain comes out of a study of memory CD4+ T cells and cytomegalovirus serostatus. Study observations and caveats: The CMV-associated TCR signature appears largely within the CD4+ memory repertoire. About two fifths of the roughly 150 known CMV-associated TCRbeta sequences appeared in CD4+ memory.

For this clone: As yet, its antigen is unknown.

Per the original data handling: Out-of-frame sequences were removed, leaving some 2 million distinct TCRbeta sequences. The protocol was immunoSEQ multiplex PCR, while the TCRdb copy is restricted to in-frame clones and leaves out a portion. Clone size and V and J calls were adopted from that table, with D and trimming inferred from the DNA. The repertoire includes 55,000 to 65,000 clones, more than 75% of them detected once, and less than 0.5% sits in the top ten. The CDR3 covers 14 residues. Germline CDR1 and CDR2: MNHNS and SASEGT. V was pared by 4 bases and J by 7 bases, with 5 bases of the junction left unmatched. The sort gate was single viable CD3+CD4+CD8-CD45RO+ cells for memory CD4+ T cells. CMV serostatus came from serum IgG against pp150, pp28, p38, p52.

What was sequenced was memory CD4+ T cells from blood. The receptor was isolated from an adult in good health and CMV-seronegative. The J gene is TRBJ2-7, the V gene TRBV6-1, with 12 bases fitting TRBD1. The CDR3 DNA reads as TGTGCCAGCAGTGTTTGGGACAGGGGGCTGGAGCAGTACTTC. This encodes CASSVWDRGLEQYF.